Listed below are T cell receptor beta chains from one sample, sequenced in a study of long-term antiretroviral therapy in people with HIV. This table comes from immunoSEQ multiplex PCR, and its TCRdb copy is limited to in-frame clones, with some not included. The repertoire holds about 35,000 clones, with approximately 74% as singletons. The input for sequencing was unsorted PBMCs, taken 3 years after starting antiretroviral therapy. All receptors come from a middle-aged man with HIV. CDR3s include the opening cysteine and the closing phenylalanine or tryptophan. A D gene is named only where the DNA matches it firmly. Clone size, where shown, is once, few, many, or a class for clones that have expanded.

once	NA	TRBV6-1	TRBJ2-6	CASSEPGRDKSSGANVLTF	TGTGCCAGCAGTGAACCGGGGAGAGATAAGAGCTCTGGGGCCAACGTCCTGACTTTC
NA	TRBD1	TRBV7-2	TRBJ1-2	CASSLATGQGDYGYTF	TGTGCCAGCAGCTTAGCCACGGGACAGGGGGACTATGGCTACACCTTC
NA	NA	TRBV4-3	TRBJ1-1	CASSRQNTEAFF	TGCGCCAGCAGCCGGCAGAACACTGAAGCTTTCTTT
NA	NA	TRBV11-2	TRBJ1-1	CASSLPQGTAFF	TGTGCCAGCAGCCTACCACAGGGTACAGCTTTCTTT
NA	NA	TRBV5-4	TRBJ1-2	CASSSDKNYGYTF	TGTGCCAGCAGTTCGGACAAGAACTATGGCTACACCTTC
NA	TRBD2	TRBV6-1	TRBJ2-3	CASSSSGSNPDTQYF	TGTGCCAGCAGTTCAAGCGGGAGTAACCCAGATACGCAGTATTTT
NA	NA	TRBV7-7	TRBJ2-5	CASSLGVGDGRTQYF	TGTGCTAGCAGCTTAGGTGTGGGGGACGGTAGGACCCAGTACTTC
NA	TRBD1	TRBV5-1	TRBJ2-6	CASSLSGQHWGGANVLTF	TGCGCCAGCAGCTTGTCGGGACAGCACTGGGGGGGGGCCAACGTCCTGACTTTC
NA	NA	TRBV18	TRBJ2-7	CASSPLEGITYEQYF	TGTGCCAGCTCACCACTTGAGGGAATCACCTACGAGCAGTACTTC
once	NA	TRBV20-1	TRBJ2-3	CSALSTDTQYF	TGCAGTGCTCTTAGCACAGATACGCAGTATTTT
once	TRBD1	TRBV5-6	TRBJ1-6	CASSLGPAGGNSPLHF	TGTGCCAGCAGCTTGGGGCCGGCAGGGGGGAATTCACCCCTCCACTTT
NA	NA	TRBV28	TRBJ1-3	CASNFRGYSGNTIYF	TGTGCCAGCAACTTCAGGGGTTACTCTGGAAACACCATATATTTT
NA	NA	TRBV29-1	TRBJ2-2	CSVSRGRTGELFF	TGCAGCGTTTCACGGGGGAGGACCGGGGAGCTGTTTTTT
NA	TRBD2	TRBV29-1	TRBJ2-5	CSAWGGQETQYF	TGCAGCGCATGGGGGGGCCAAGAGACCCAGTACTTC
NA	NA	TRBV4-3	TRBJ2-3	CASSLAGALNTQYF	TGCGCCAGCAGCCTTGCGGGGGCCCTTAATACGCAGTATTTT
once	TRBD1	TRBV28	TRBJ1-2	CASRPLGQRHYGYTF	TGTGCCAGCAGGCCCCTGGGACAGCGCCACTATGGCTACACCTTC
NA	NA	TRBV11-1	TRBJ2-5	CASSLYREAQETQYF	TGTGCCAGCAGCTTATACAGGGAAGCGCAAGAGACCCAGTACTTC
NA	TRBD2	TRBV10-2	TRBJ2-3	CASSERAGGSTDTQYF	TGCGCCAGCAGTGAGAGGGCGGGAGGGAGCACAGATACGCAGTATTTT
NA	TRBD2	TRBV2	TRBJ2-7	CASKAQGLAGGEQYF	TGTGCCAGCAAAGCCCAGGGACTAGCGGGAGGCGAGCAGTACTTC
NA	NA	TRBV4-3	TRBJ2-7	CASSQVLGLSYEQYF	TGCGCCAGCAGCCAAGTGCTGGGGCTCTCCTACGAGCAGTACTTC
NA	NA	TRBV19	TRBJ1-6	CASSPNTYNSPLHF	TGTGCCAGTAGTCCCAATACCTATAATTCACCCCTCCACTTT
once	NA	TRBV2	TRBJ2-7	CASVVRATSHLYF	TGTGCCAGCGTGGTCAGGGCGACAAGTCACCTCTACTTC
NA	NA	TRBV2	TRBJ1-3	CASDYSGNTIYF	TGTGCCAGCGACTACTCTGGAAACACCATATATTTT
NA	TRBD1	TRBV30	TRBJ2-2	CAWRPLRGGTGNTGELFF	TGTGCCTGGAGACCCTTGCGAGGCGGGACAGGGAACACCGGGGAGCTGTTTTTT
NA	NA	TRBV19	TRBJ1-3	CASSLTGITGDGNTIYF	TGTGCCAGTAGCCTGACCGGGATAACGGGTGATGGAAACACCATATATTTT
NA	NA	TRBV10-3	TRBJ1-1	CAISEQLNTEAFF	TGTGCCATCAGTGAACAATTGAACACTGAAGCTTTCTTT
few	TRBD1	TRBV18	TRBJ1-2	CASSQQGGGGYTF	TGTGCCAGCTCACAGCAAGGGGGCGGTGGCTACACCTTC
NA	NA	TRBV28	TRBJ1-1	CASSFRSGSTEAFF	TGTGCCAGCAGTTTCCGATCAGGTTCCACTGAAGCTTTCTTT
once	TRBD2	TRBV27	TRBJ2-7	CASSLSLAGVAYEQYF	TGTGCCAGCAGTTTAAGCCTAGCGGGAGTGGCCTACGAGCAGTACTTC
NA	TRBD1	TRBV10-3	TRBJ2-7	CAIGQGYEQYF	TGTGCCATCGGACAGGGCTACGAGCAGTACTTC
NA	TRBD2	TRBV29-1	TRBJ2-1	CSVEVSPMAGGSYNEQFF	TGCAGCGTTGAAGTGAGCCCCATGGCGGGAGGCTCCTACAATGAGCAGTTCTTC
NA	NA	TRBV19	TRBJ2-2	CASNPMVTNTGELFF	TGTGCCAGTAATCCAATGGTGACCAACACCGGGGAGCTGTTTTTT
NA	TRBD2	TRBV23-1	TRBJ2-5	CASSRAGLAGGQETQYF	TGCGCCAGCAGTCGGGCCGGACTAGCGGGAGGCCAAGAGACCCAGTACTTC
NA	TRBD2	TRBV29-1	TRBJ2-5	CSARMGGETQYF	TGCAGCGCTCGTATGGGAGGGGAGACCCAGTACTTC
NA	NA	TRBV12-5	TRBJ1-2	CASGFDLAGSGYTF	TGTGCTAGTGGTTTTGATTTGGCCGGGAGCGGCTACACCTTC
NA	NA	TRBV9	TRBJ2-2	CASSVGGGPTGELFF	TGTGCCAGCAGCGTAGGGGGGGGCCCCACCGGGGAGCTGTTTTTT
NA	TRBD1	TRBV2	TRBJ1-2	CASTFDRGYNYGYTF	TGTGCCAGCACTTTCGACAGGGGATATAACTATGGCTACACCTTC
NA	NA	TRBV7-8	TRBJ1-5	CASSQGTFYSNQPQHF	TGTGCCAGCAGCCAGGGGACATTCTATAGCAATCAGCCCCAGCATTTT
NA	NA	TRBV5-3	TRBJ2-1	CARSLAAELRNEQFF	TGTGCCAGAAGCTTGGCGGCAGAACTCCGCAATGAGCAGTTCTTC
NA	NA	TRBV7-6	TRBJ2-4	CASSLGPGGQGDIQYF	TGTGCCAGCAGCTTAGGTCCGGGGGGCCAGGGGGACATTCAGTACTTC
NA	NA	TRBV25-1	TRBJ2-5	CASLLEPQETQYF	TGTGCCAGCCTTTTAGAACCTCAAGAGACCCAGTACTTC
NA	NA	TRBV7-2	TRBJ2-2	CASSLARNRELFF	TGTGCCAGCAGCTTAGCGAGGAACAGGGAGCTGTTTTTT
NA	NA	TRBV18	TRBJ2-2	CASSPRTGELFF	TGTGCCAGCTCACCTCGCACCGGGGAGCTGTTTTTT
NA	NA	TRBV7-8	TRBJ2-7	CASSFQTGRNEQYF	TGTGCCAGCAGCTTCCAGACAGGAAGGAACGAGCAGTACTTC
NA	NA	TRBV29-1	TRBJ2-7	CSVLTRDAYYEQYF	TGCAGCGTTTTGACCCGGGATGCTTACTACGAGCAGTACTTC
NA	TRBD1	TRBV9	TRBJ1-2	CASSGTGKPNYGYTF	TGTGCCAGCAGCGGGACAGGGAAACCTAACTATGGCTACACCTTC
NA	NA	TRBV2	TRBJ2-2	CASSVSGTHTGELFF	TGTGCCAGCAGTGTATCCGGGACCCACACCGGGGAGCTGTTTTTT
NA	TRBD1	TRBV9	TRBJ1-2	CASSTGQGAGYTF	TGTGCCAGCAGCACGGGACAGGGGGCTGGCTACACCTTC
NA	NA	TRBV18	TRBJ2-5	CASSPQQETQYF	TGTGCCAGCTCACCCCAACAAGAGACCCAGTACTTC
NA	NA	TRBV5-1	TRBJ2-2	CASSWGDGTGELFF	TGCGCCAGCAGCTGGGGGGATGGTACCGGGGAGCTGTTTTTT
NA	NA	TRBV7-8	TRBJ1-1	CASSLRALNTEAFF	TGTGCCAGCAGCTTGAGGGCTTTGAACACTGAAGCTTTCTTT
NA	TRBD1	TRBV27	TRBJ2-7	CASSSPGQGSYEQYF	TGTGCCAGCAGTTCCCCGGGACAGGGCTCCTACGAGCAGTACTTC
NA	TRBD1	TRBV7-2	TRBJ1-2	CASSKRTGGLYGYTF	TGTGCCAGCAGCAAACGGACAGGGGGGCTCTATGGCTACACCTTC